This T cell receptor beta chain was captured by sequencing in a study of CD8 T cells in Susac syndrome (dated by TCRdb to about 2019). General notes on the study: Repertoire sequencing was used to test whether CD8+ T cell activation and differentiation in Susac syndrome was antigen driven. What the study reported, not specific to this receptor: The study acknowledged that relatively few individuals were included in the TCR sequencing and HLA analysis.

High-throughput TCR beta sequencing profiled peripheral blood CD8+ and CD4+ T cells from healthy donors, Susac syndrome patients and multiple sclerosis patients. The multiple sclerosis controls were treatment-naive patients who had stable or active relapsing-remitting disease and met the revised McDonald criteria. Bulk CD8+ and CD4+ T cells were purified magnetically by negative isolation, whereas CD8+ TEMRA cells were enriched by FACS. Blood was collected in EDTA tubes and processed within 24 hours, with PBMCs isolated through density gradient centrifugation. PBMCs intended for TCR sequencing were cryopreserved in liquid nitrogen and were subsequently thawed in a 37 degrees C water bath. The sorted or isolated CD4+, CD8+ and CD8+ TEMRA cells reached a purity of at least 90%. RNA was extracted using the RNeasy kit, and roughly 0.5 to 1 ug of the RNA was reverse transcribed with random hexamers. The immunoSEQ multiplex PCR assay, which covers 54 Vbeta and 13 Jbeta segments, was used to amplify TCR beta CDR3 regions. PCR amplification bias was corrected by using a synthetic template baseline for primer optimization and computational correction. The authors' analysis ran thus. Reads were assigned to V, D and J genes according to IMGT and analyzed in immunoSEQ Analyzer, with only productive sequences retained. Clonality was computed as one minus Shannon entropy normalized by log2 of the number of productive unique sequences. For each patient and control, public and private clones were evaluated among the 100 most prevalent clones. Susac-specific clones were defined as absent from healthy and MS cohorts, over a thousand published viral clones and other ImmuneACCESS disease sequences. TCRdb took the public reads, trimmed them with fastp at Q25, ran MiXCR for clone calling and kept in-frame beta chains. Each CDR3 protein gets just one entry, which takes the most common genes and DNA from the rows behind it. The V and J calls and clone size come from TCRdb's table, not from the authors' own analysis. The sample data list some 130,000 distinct CDR3 sequences, and around 94% of these were observed just once. In total, the top ten clones hold around 0.12% of the sample.

In regard to this clonotype: It lacks a known antigen. No base quality information exists; no much larger clone differs at one position.

The source is a human donor with multiple sclerosis. Sample: CD4+ T cells from PBMCs.

This receptor has the CDR3 CASTPTGLNQPQHF. The DNA sequence is TGTGCCAGCACACCGACAGGACTTAATCAGCCCCAGCATTTT. The rearrangement joined TRBV2 to TRBJ1-5, with a weak D call of TRBD1 (6 bases match). Its CDR3 holds 14 amino acids, cysteine through phenylalanine. The sequence is cut down to CDR3 DNA, 42 bases in frame from base 1. Trimming takes 7 bases from V and 4 bases from J, and the germline ends sit 14 bases apart. The germline V gene yields SNHLY for CDR1 and FYNNEI for CDR2.